This T cell receptor beta chain was found in a study of shared clonotypes between healthy human individuals. Trimming left V 6 bases short and J 5 bases short, with 16 bases between. The CDR3 consists of 15 residues. The germline gives CDR1 SNHLY, CDR2 FYNNEI. The table came from immunoSEQ multiplex PCR; TCRdb's copy has only in-frame clones and leaves some out. The sample holds 950,000 to 1,300,000 clones; approximately 70% are singletons and the top ten take about 1.5%. This clonotype originated in a man between 18 and 29 years old in good health. The rearrangement uses TRBV2 and TRBJ2-2, with TRBD1 as a possible D gene (6 bases). The sample consisted of memory CD4+ T cells sorted from blood. Noted subset: CD45RA-negative fraction. In DNA, the CDR3 is TGTGCCAGCAGGGACACGCTAGGGGGAACCGGGGAGCTGTTTTTT. Its translation is CASRDTLGGTGELFF. Looking up the rest from reference TRBV2 and TRBJ2-2 gives the full variable domain: EPEVTQTPSHQVTQMGQEVILRCVPISNHLYFYWYRQILGQKVEFLVSFYNNEISEKSEIFDDQFSVERPDGSNFTLKIRSTKLEDSAMYFCASRDTLGGTGELFFGEGSRLTVL.